What follows is one T cell receptor beta chain and its context. Its specificity is unknown. CDR1 is MNHEY, CDR2 SVGAGI, per germline. CDR3 size: 16 residues. With V trimmed by 6 bases and J by 4 bases, 9 bases remained unmatched. The data stem from a study of blood T cells in healthy people across ages. Study-wide points: Percentage of naive T cells showed a strong correlation with TCR beta diversity.

Together with a sample-barcoded 5' primer, a J-beta primer mix was included in a second PCR lasting roughly 6 to 12 cycles. TCRdb called the 5' RACE reads again in MiXCR, with one record for every CDR3 protein. The data hold over 1,500,000 distinct CDR3 sequences, with more than 35% observed a single time. The chain has TRBV6-5 and TRBJ2-6; 7 bases map to TRBD1. The clonotype comes from a human donor in good health. Sequenced input: blood. The CDR3, as DNA: TGTGCCAGCAGCTATTTACAGGGGATAGGGGCCAACGTCCTGACTTTC. Residues: CASSYLQGIGANVLTF.